The 4 T cell receptor beta chains below were found in one sample sequenced in a study of graft-versus-host responses after intestinal transplantation. Clones were sequenced by immunoSEQ multiplex PCR, and TCRdb holds only the in-frame ones, with some missing. The table includes about 40,000 clones, around 92% detected once. The material was PBMCs, obtained just under 270 days after transplant. Receptor source: a human patient who received an intestinal transplant, so some T cells may come from the graft donor.

The rearrangement uses TRBV27 and TRBJ1-4; no firm D call. The CDR3 contains 14 residues. CDR1 is MNHEY, CDR2 SMNVEV, per germline (reference sequence). Trimming took off 8 bases at V and 4 bases at J, with 14 bases between the two ends. CDR3 region: CASSYGGGNEKLFF. The CDR3 nucleotides are TGTGCCAGCTCCTATGGAGGCGGTAATGAAAAACTGTTTTTT.

J is TRBJ2-1 and V is TRBV7-9; D is undetermined. Germline CDR1 and CDR2: SEHNR and FQNEAQ (reference sequence). V was pared by 1 base and J by 0 bases, with 13 bases between. The length of the CDR3 is 17 residues. CDR3 nucleotide sequence: TGTGCCAGCAGCTTAGTTAGCAGCCCAATCTCCTACAATGAGCAGTTCTTC. This codes for CASSLVSSPISYNEQFF.

The chain couples TRBV7-7 to TRBJ2-5, with a possible D match to TRBD2 (5 bases). There are 14 residues in the CDR3. The germline V gene has CDR1 SSHAT and CDR2 FNYEAQ (reference sequence). V lost 5 bases, J lost 2 bases, and 12 bases lay in between. The CDR3 DNA sequence: TGTGCCAGCAGCCGGACGGGAAGGCAAGAGACCCAGTACTTC. It codes for CASSRTGRQETQYF. Full variable domain (missing parts from reference TRBV7-7 and TRBJ2-5): GAGVSQSPRYKVTKRGQDVTLRCDPISSHATLYWYQQALGQGPEFLTYFNYEAQPDKSGLPSDRFSAERPEGSISTLTIQRTEQRDSAMYRCASSRTGRQETQYFGPGTRLLVL.

The chain joins TRBV7-7 to TRBJ2-5; possibly TRBD1 for D (6 bases). This CDR3 has 14 amino acids. V shed 4 bases and J shed 4 bases, with 13 bases lying between them. Germline CDR1 reads SSHAT; CDR2 reads FNYEAQ (reference sequence). CDR3 nucleotide sequence: TGTGCCAGCAGCTCCAGGGGTTCCCGAGAGACCCAGTACTTC. Translating gives CASSSRGSRETQYF.